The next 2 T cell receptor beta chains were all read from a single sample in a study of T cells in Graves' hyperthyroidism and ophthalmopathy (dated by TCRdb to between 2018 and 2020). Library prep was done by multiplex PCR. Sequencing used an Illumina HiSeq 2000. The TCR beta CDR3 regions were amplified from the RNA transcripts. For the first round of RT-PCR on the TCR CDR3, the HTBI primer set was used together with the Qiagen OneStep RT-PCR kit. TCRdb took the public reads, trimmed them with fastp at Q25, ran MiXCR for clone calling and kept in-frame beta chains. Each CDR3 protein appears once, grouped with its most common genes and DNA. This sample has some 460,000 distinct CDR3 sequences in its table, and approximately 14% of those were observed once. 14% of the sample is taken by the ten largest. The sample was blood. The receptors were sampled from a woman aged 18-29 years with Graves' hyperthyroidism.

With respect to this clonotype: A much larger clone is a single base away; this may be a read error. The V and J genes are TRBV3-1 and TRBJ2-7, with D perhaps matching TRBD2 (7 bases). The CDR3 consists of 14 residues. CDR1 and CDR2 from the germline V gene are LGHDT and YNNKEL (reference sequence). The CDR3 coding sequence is TGTGCCAGCAGCCAAGATAGGGGGGGCTACGAGCAGCACTTC. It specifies CASSQDRGGYEQHF.

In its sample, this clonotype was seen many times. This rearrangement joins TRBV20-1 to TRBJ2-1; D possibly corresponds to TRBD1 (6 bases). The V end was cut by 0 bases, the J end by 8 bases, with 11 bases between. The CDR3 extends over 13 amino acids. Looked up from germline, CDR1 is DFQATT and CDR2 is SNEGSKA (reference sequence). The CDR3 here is CSAREYRVHEQFF. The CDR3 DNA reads TGCAGTGCTAGAGAATACAGGGTACATGAGCAGTTCTTC.